In its sample, the clone carrying this T cell receptor beta chain was seen once. The germline gives CDR1 SGHTA, CDR2 FQGNSA. The CDR3 is 16 residues long. The V gene end was trimmed by 3 bases and the J gene end by 4 bases; junction bases not matched to a gene: 10. This sample is part of a study of blood T cell repertoires in COVID-19. Looking at the study overall: Some COVID-19 samples were acute and others convalescent; all came from the United States, Italy and Spain.

The assay was immunoSEQ multiplex PCR, and TCRdb's table has in-frame clones only and misses some. The sample records 390,000 or so clones, about four fifths being singletons. The clonotype comes from a woman aged 50 to 60 who had recovered from COVID-19. This chain links TRBV7-2 with TRBJ2-3; 7 bases are a match to TRBD2. The specimen sequenced was PBMCs or T cells enriched from blood (not recorded which). CDR3 nucleotide sequence: TGTGCCAGCAGCTTGGGGAACTTGGGGGGGTCAGATACGCAGTATTTT. It yields the protein CASSLGNLGGSDTQYF.